Each of the 15 T cell receptor beta chains below was sequenced from the same sample in a study of T cell responses to AZD1222 COVID-19 vaccine. Only in-frame clones appear in the TCRdb table, and some are missing; sequencing was by immunoSEQ multiplex PCR. Found here are tens of thousands of clones, around 90% of them singletons; the top ten hold 3.5% to 5%. This specimen was peripheral blood, taken on day 0 of MenACWY control vaccination. These receptors originate from an adult in good health.

The chain combines TRBV30 with TRBJ2-5; D is ambiguous. Germline V CDR1 and CDR2: GTSNPN, SVGIG (reference sequence). V was clipped by 5 bases and J by 1 base, with 2 bases between them. The CDR3 contains 10 residues. The CDR3 spells CAWGQETQYF. For the CDR3, the DNA is TGTGCCTGGGGCCAAGAGACCCAGTACTTC.

The CDR3 nucleotides are TGTGCCAGCAGCACCTCGTCGGGGGCGTTCGGCTACACCTTC. Translating it yields CASSTSSGAFGYTF. V is TRBV11-2 and J is TRBJ1-2, with a tentative D call TRBD1 (6 bases). Germline V gene lookup returns CDR1 SGHAT and CDR2 FQNNGV. The length of the CDR3 is 14 residues. The V end lost 5 bases, the J end lost 8 bases, and 18 bases lay between the germline ends.

V is TRBV12-3 or TRBV12-4 and J is TRBJ1-6; possibly TRBD1 for D (5 bases). The CDR3 is 11 amino acids. Deletions cut 1 base from V and 14 bases from J, with 6 bases between. CDR3 amino acids: CASSLGGALHF. CDR3 sequence (DNA): TGTGCCAGCAGTTTAGGGGGGGCCCTCCACTTT.

This chain joins TRBV10-1 and TRBJ2-4, with D tentatively TRBD1 (6 bases). V was clipped by 3 bases and J by 9 bases, with 9 bases between them. Germline V gene sequence: CDR1 WNHNN, CDR2 SYGVQD (reference sequence). There are 12 residues in the CDR3. The CDR3 reads CASSDEGGIQYF. CDR3 nucleotides: TGCGCCAGCAGTGATGAAGGGGGCATTCAGTACTTC.

J is TRBJ2-7 and V is TRBV6-2 or TRBV6-3, with 9 bases identical to TRBD1. Germline V CDR1 and CDR2: MNHEY, SVGEGT. CDR3 length: 14 amino acids. The junction had 1 base not matched to a gene; V was cut back by 2 bases and J by 2 bases. CDR3 nucleotides: TGTGCCAGCAGTTACGGGACAGGGCCCTACGAGCAGTACTTC. As protein: CASSYGTGPYEQYF.

The chain is built from TRBV27 and TRBJ2-5; weak D call: TRBD1 (6 bases). Germline V CDR1 and CDR2: MNHEY, SMNVEV (reference sequence). V gave up 3 bases and J gave up 5 bases, with 10 bases separating them. This CDR3 has 13 amino acids. The CDR3 coding sequence is TGTGCCAGCAGTTTTTTGGGGGCGGAGACCCAGTACTTC. Translated, it gives CASSFLGAETQYF.

V is TRBV7-2 and J is TRBJ1-3; D may be TRBD1 (6 bases). Trimming removed 6 bases at V and 0 bases at J, with 9 bases between. This CDR3 is 14 amino acids long. Looked up from germline, CDR1 is SGHTA and CDR2 is FQGNSA. CDR3 sequence: CASRQQGSGNTIYF. Written as DNA, the CDR3 is TGTGCCAGCAGACAACAGGGCTCTGGAAACACCATATATTTT.

The V gene is TRBV28, the J gene TRBJ2-7; D may be TRBD1 (5 bases). Trimming pared 6 bases from V and 3 bases from J, leaving 6 bases between. This CDR3 is built from 11 residues. Germline V gene data show CDR1 as MDHEN and CDR2 as SYDVKM. CDR3 sequence: CASRGDYEQYF. The CDR3 nucleotides read TGTGCCAGCAGAGGGGACTACGAGCAGTACTTC.

This chain uses TRBV6-6 with TRBJ1-1; D gene ambiguous. The CDR3 extends over 13 amino acids. V dropped 6 bases and J dropped 11 bases, with 19 bases sitting between them. Germline V CDR1 and CDR2: MNHNY, SVGAGI (reference sequence). The CDR3 nucleotides are TGTGCCAGCAGCCGAAGGGAAGAACCGACCGCTTTCTTT. This gives the protein CASSRREEPTAFF.

The chain employs TRBV24-1 and TRBJ2-3, with TRBD2 matching over 7 bases. This CDR3 is 14 amino acids long. Germline-derived CDR1 and CDR2 are KGHDR and SFDVKD. Trimming removed 6 bases from V and 0 bases from J; junction bases left unmatched: 2. This CDR3 reads CATSWGGSTDTQYF. The CDR3 DNA sequence: TGTGCCACCAGTTGGGGGGGAAGCACAGATACGCAGTATTTT.

This clone was counted only a few times. The chain uses TRBV6-5 and TRBJ1-5; D is uncertain. The germline V gene has CDR1 MNHEY and CDR2 SVGAGI. The V end was cut by 6 bases, the J end by 0 bases, with 6 bases between. This CDR3 comprises 13 residues. The CDR3 nucleotides read TGTGCCAGCAGAGGCCCTAGCAATCAGCCCCAGCATTTT. Translated, it gives CASRGPSNQPQHF.

This clone has only one observation. The V gene is TRBV1, the J gene TRBJ1-4; the table's D call TRBD1 went unverified against the DNA. TRBV1 represents a pseudogene. The CDR3 has 15 residues. In DNA form, the CDR3 reads TGCACCAGCAGCCAATCGGGACAGGGAGAGGAAAAACTGTTTTTT. The encoded protein is CTSSQSGQGEEKLFF.

CDR3 nucleotides: TGTGCCAGTACCGGGACTAGCAGCTACGAGCAGTACTTC. Translating it yields CASTGTSSYEQYF. The chain joins TRBV19 to TRBJ2-7; TRBD2 aligns across 9 bases. The CDR3 is 13 residues long. Looked up from germline, CDR1 is LNHDA and CDR2 is SQIVND (reference sequence). The ends lost 7 bases at V and 3 bases at J; junction bases unmatched: 4.

The CDR3 bases are TGCGCCAGCAGCCAAGCTAAGGGCTCTGGAAACACCATATATTTT. Its protein is CASSQAKGSGNTIYF. V gene TRBV4-3 combines with J gene TRBJ1-3; the D is unclear. The ends were cut back, 1 base at V and 0 bases at J, with 7 bases in the middle. The germline V gene has CDR1 LGHNA and CDR2 YSLEER. The CDR3 is 15 amino acids.

V and J are TRBV11-2 and TRBJ2-2, with 9 bases aligning to TRBD2. The germline V gene encodes CDR1 SGHAT and CDR2 FQNNGV. The CDR3 covers 16 residues. The ends lost 2 bases at V and 5 bases at J; junction bases unmatched: 6. The CDR3 reads CASSLSAGGRTGELFF. In nucleotides, the CDR3 is TGTGCCAGCAGCTTATCGGCGGGAGGGAGGACCGGGGAGCTGTTTTTT.